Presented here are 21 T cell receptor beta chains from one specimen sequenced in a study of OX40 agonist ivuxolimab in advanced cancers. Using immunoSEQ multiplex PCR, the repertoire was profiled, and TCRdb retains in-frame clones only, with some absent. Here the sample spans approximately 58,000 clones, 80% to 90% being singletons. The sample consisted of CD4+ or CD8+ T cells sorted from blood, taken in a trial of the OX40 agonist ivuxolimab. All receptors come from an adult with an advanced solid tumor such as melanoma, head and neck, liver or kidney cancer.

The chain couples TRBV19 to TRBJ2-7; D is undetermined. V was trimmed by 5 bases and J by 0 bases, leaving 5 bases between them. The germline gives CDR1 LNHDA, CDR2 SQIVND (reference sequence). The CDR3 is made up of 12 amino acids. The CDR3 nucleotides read TGTGCCAGTAGTCCAGGCTCCTACGAGCAGTACTTC. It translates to CASSPGSYEQYF.

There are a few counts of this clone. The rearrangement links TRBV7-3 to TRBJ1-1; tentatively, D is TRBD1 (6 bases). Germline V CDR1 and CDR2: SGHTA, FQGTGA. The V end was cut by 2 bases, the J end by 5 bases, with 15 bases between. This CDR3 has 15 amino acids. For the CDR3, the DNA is TGTGCCAGCAGCTTAGGGCCAGGGGCGAGAACTGAAGCTTTCTTT. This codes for CASSLGPGARTEAFF.

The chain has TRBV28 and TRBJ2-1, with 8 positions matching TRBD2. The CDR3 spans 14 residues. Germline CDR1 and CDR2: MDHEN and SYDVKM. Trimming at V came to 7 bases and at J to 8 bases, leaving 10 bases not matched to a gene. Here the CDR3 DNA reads TGTGCCAGCACCGCCGGGACTAGTCTCCATGAGCAGTTCTTC. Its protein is CASTAGTSLHEQFF.

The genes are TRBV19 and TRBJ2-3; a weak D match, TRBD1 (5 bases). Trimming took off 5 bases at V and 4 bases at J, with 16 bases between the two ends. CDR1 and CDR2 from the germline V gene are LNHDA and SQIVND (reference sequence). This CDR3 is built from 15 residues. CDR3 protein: CASSPTLGVSDTQYF. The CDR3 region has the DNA TGTGCCAGTAGTCCCACCCTAGGGGTCTCAGATACGCAGTATTTT.

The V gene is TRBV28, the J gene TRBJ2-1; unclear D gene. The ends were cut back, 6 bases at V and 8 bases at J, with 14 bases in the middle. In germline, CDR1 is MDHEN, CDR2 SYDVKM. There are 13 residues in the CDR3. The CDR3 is CASRGSLRDEQFF. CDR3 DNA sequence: TGTGCCAGCAGAGGGTCCCTAAGGGATGAGCAGTTCTTC.

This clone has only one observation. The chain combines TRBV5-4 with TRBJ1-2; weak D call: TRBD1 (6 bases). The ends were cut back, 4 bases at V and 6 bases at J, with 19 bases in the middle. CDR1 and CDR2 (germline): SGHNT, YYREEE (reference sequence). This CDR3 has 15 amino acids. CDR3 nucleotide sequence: TGTGCCAGCAGCCCTCGATTGGGGGGCGTGAATGGCTACACCTTC. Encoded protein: CASSPRLGGVNGYTF.

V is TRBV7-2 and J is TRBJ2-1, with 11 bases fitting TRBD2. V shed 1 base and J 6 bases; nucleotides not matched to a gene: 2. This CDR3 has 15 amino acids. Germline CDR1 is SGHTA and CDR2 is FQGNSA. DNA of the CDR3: TGTGCCAGCAGCTTAGAGGGACTAGCGGTCAATGAGCAGTTCTTC. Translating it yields CASSLEGLAVNEQFF.

The CDR3 DNA reads as TGTGCCAGCAGTTTAGGAGCATTAAATTCACCCCTCCACTTT. It translates to CASSLGALNSPLHF. The chain joins TRBV27 to TRBJ1-6; D gene ambiguous. This CDR3 is built from 14 residues. In germline, CDR1 is MNHEY, CDR2 SMNVEV (reference sequence). Trimming took 2 bases from V and 7 from J, leaving 9 bases between them.

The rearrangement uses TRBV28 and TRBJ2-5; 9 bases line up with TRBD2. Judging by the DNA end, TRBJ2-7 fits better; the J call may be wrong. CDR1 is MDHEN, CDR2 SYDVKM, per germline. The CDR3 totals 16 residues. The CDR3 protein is CASRPEWREGIDEQYF. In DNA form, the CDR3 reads TGTGCCAGCAGGCCTGAATGGCGGGAGGGTATCGACGAGCAGTACTTC.

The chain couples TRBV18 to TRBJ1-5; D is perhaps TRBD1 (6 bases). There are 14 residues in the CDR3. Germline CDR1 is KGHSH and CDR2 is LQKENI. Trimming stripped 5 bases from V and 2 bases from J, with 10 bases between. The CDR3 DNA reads TGTGCCAGCTCAACGGACAGCGGCAATCAGCCCCAGCATTTT. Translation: CASSTDSGNQPQHF.

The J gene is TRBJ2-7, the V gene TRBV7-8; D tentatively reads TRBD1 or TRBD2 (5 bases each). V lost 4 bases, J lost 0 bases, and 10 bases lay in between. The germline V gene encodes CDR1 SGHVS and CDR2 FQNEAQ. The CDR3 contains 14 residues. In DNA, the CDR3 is TGTGCCAGCAGCTCGGGACGGTCCTCCTACGAGCAGTACTTC. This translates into CASSSGRSSYEQYF.

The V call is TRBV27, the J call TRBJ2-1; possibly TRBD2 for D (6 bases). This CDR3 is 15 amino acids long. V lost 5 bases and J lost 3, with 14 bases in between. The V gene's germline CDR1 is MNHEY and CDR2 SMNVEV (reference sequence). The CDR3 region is CASSALASVYNEQFF. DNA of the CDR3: TGTGCCAGCAGTGCCCTAGCGTCCGTCTACAATGAGCAGTTCTTC.

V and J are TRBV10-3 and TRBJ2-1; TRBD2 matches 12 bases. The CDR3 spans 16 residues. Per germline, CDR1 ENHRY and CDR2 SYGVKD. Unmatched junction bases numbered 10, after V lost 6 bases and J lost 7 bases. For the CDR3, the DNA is TGTGCCATCAGACTAGCGGGAGGCTTTGGGGGAAATGAGCAGTTCTTC. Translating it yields CAIRLAGGFGGNEQFF.

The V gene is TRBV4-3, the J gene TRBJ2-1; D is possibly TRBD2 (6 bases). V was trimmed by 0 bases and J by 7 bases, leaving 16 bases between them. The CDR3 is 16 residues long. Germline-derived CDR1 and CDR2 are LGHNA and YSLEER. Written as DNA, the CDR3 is TGCGCCAGCAGCCAAGAAACAGGACCAGGAGGGAATGAGCAGTTCTTC. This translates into CASSQETGPGGNEQFF.

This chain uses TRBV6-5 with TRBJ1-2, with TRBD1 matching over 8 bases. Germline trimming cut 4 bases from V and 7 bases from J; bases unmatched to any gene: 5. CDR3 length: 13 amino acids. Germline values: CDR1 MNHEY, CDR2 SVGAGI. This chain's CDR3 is CASSSIRGRGYTF. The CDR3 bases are TGTGCCAGCAGTTCTATCAGGGGGCGTGGCTACACCTTC.

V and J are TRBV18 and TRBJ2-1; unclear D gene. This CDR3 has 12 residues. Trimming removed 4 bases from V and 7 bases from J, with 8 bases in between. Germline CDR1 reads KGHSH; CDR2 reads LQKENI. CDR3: CASSLRNNEQFF. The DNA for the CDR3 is TGTGCCAGCTCACTCAGGAATAATGAGCAGTTCTTC.

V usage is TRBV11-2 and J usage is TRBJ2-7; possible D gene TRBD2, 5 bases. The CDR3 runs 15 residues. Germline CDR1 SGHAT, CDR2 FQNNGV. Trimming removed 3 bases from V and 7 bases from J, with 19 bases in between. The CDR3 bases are TGTGCCAGCAGCTTGAAACAGTCGGGAACTAGTGAGCAGTACTTC. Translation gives CASSLKQSGTSEQYF.

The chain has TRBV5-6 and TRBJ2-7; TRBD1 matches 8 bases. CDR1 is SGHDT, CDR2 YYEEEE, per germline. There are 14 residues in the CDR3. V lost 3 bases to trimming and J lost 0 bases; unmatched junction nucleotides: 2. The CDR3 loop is CASSWDRISYEQYF. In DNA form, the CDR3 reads TGTGCCAGCAGCTGGGACAGGATCTCCTACGAGCAGTACTTC. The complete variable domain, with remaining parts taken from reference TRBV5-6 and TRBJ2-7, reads DAGVTQSPTHLIKTRGQQVTLRCSPKSGHDTVSWYQQALGQGPQFIFQYYEEEERQRGNFPDRFSGHQFPNYSSELNVNALLLGDSALYLCASSWDRISYEQYFGPGTRLTVT.

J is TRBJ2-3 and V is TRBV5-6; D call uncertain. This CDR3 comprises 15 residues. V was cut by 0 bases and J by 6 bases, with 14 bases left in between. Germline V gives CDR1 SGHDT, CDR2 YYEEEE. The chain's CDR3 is CASSLGQPLQDTQYF. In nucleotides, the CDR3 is TGTGCCAGCAGCTTGGGTCAGCCTCTGCAGGATACGCAGTATTTT.

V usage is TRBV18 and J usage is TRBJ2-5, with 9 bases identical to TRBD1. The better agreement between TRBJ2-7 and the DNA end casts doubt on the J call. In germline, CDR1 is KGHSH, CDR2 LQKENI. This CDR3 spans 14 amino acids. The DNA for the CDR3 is TGTGCCAGCTCAACCCGGGACAGGGTCCACGAGCAGTACTTC. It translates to CASSTRDRVHEQYF.

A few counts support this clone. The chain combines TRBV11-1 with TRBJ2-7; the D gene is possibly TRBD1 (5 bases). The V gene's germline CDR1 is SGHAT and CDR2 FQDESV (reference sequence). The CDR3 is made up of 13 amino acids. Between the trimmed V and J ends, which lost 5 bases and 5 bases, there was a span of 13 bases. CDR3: CASSRTPAHEQYF. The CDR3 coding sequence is TGTGCCAGCAGCCGGACACCCGCCCACGAGCAGTACTTC.